A single sample gave rise to the 14 T cell receptor beta chains below, sequenced in a study of T cells in Graves' hyperthyroidism and ophthalmopathy. Authors of the study amplified TCR beta CDR3 regions from RNA transcripts. A set of HTBI primers served as the primers for a first-round RT-PCR of the TCR CDR3. Each CDR3 protein gets one entry after TCRdb re-called the multiplex PCR reads with MiXCR. The repertoire holds 550,000 to 700,000 distinct CDR3 sequences, with just over 45% as singletons. Sequencing was performed on peripheral blood or thyroid tissue (not recorded which). These receptors all stem from an adult woman with Graves' disease, either hyperthyroidism or ophthalmopathy (not recorded which).

This rearrangement joins TRBV7-8 to TRBJ2-3, with 8 bases aligning to TRBD1. The length of the CDR3 is 16 residues. Germline loops: CDR1 SGHVS, CDR2 FQNEAQ. With V trimmed by 5 bases and J by 2 bases, 9 bases remained unmatched. The CDR3 DNA is TGTGCCAGCAGCCTCCGGACAGGGAGGAACACAGATACGCAGTATTTT. It is translated as CASSLRTGRNTDTQYF.

This clonotype appeared many times. The chain is built from TRBV19 and TRBJ2-2; no definite D call. Trimming cost V 1 base and J 6 bases, with 12 bases left between them. CDR3 length equals 15 residues. Germline lookup yields CDR1 LNHDA and CDR2 SQIVND (reference sequence). In DNA form, the CDR3 reads TGTGCCAGTAGTATAGGAAGTAGTCGCGCCGGGGAGCTGTTTTTT. Amino acids: CASSIGSSRAGELFF.

This clonotype was seen at least ten times. This chain links TRBV5-4 with TRBJ2-7; maybe TRBD2 (5 bases). V shed 4 bases and J shed 1 base, with 12 bases lying between them. From germline, CDR1 is SGHNT and CDR2 YYREEE (reference sequence). CDR3 length: 14 residues. The CDR3 loop reads CASSPDSQSYEQYF. The DNA of the CDR3 is TGTGCCAGCAGCCCGGACTCTCAGTCCTACGAGCAGTACTTC.

This clonotype was picked up many times. This chain links TRBV7-9 with TRBJ2-5; D possibly uses TRBD1 or TRBD2 (5 bases each). V lost 3 bases to trimming and J lost 7 bases, with 15 bases between them. This CDR3 comprises 14 residues. The V gene's germline CDR1 is SEHNR and CDR2 FQNEAQ (reference sequence). CDR3 protein: CASSLGTSYGTQYF. The CDR3 coding sequence is TGTGCCAGCAGCTTGGGGACCTCTTACGGGACCCAGTACTTC.

At least ten counts were recorded for this clonotype. The chain joins TRBV5-1 to TRBJ2-7; 7 positions agree with TRBD2. V trimming: 3 bases; J trimming: 8 bases; junction bases outside the gene matches: 17. The CDR3 is 16 residues long. CDR1 and CDR2 (germline): SGHRS, YFSETQ. CDR3 amino acids: CASSSEVAGERQKQYF. The CDR3 nucleotides are TGCGCCAGCAGCTCGGAGGTTGCGGGAGAACGTCAGAAGCAGTACTTC.

The genes are TRBV7-3 and TRBJ2-7; 16 bases fit TRBD2. The end of the DNA fits TRBJ2-1 better, so the J call may be wrong. The length of the CDR3 is 16 residues. Per the germline V gene, CDR1 is SGHTA and CDR2 is FQGTGA. CDR3: CASSFGTSGRGNEQFF. CDR3 in DNA: TGTGCCAGCAGCTTCGGGACTAGCGGGAGGGGAAATGAGCAGTTCTTC.

This chain connects TRBV2 to TRBJ1-1, with a tentative D call TRBD1 (5 bases). V lost 4 bases to trimming and J lost 3 bases, with 15 bases between them. Germline CDR1 is SNHLY and CDR2 is FYNNEI. This CDR3 region has 15 residues. Written as DNA, the CDR3 is TGTGCCAGCAGTGGGTTTCTAGGGGCGGACACTGAAGCTTTCTTT. This codes for CASSGFLGADTEAFF.

To note about this clonotype: A much larger clone lies a single base off, so this may be a read error. The gene calls are TRBV28 and TRBJ2-7; tentative D call: TRBD1 (5 bases). CDR3 length: 15 residues. Looked up from germline, CDR1 is MDHEN and CDR2 is SYDVKM. Trimming shortened V by 6 bases and J by 5 bases, and 20 bases separated the two germline ends. This chain's CDR3 is CASSLPLPGAHEQYF. The CDR3 DNA reads as TGTGCCAGCAGCCTACCGCTTCCTGGGGCCCACGAGCAGTACTTC.

This clonotype was seen ten or more times. This chain connects TRBV28 to TRBJ2-7; 9 bases align to TRBD1. V gave up 6 bases and J gave up 7 bases; unmatched junction bases: 7. This CDR3 is 13 amino acids long. Germline loops: CDR1 MDHEN, CDR2 SYDVKM. CDR3: CASSWTGVGEQYF. The CDR3 DNA follows: TGTGCCAGCAGCTGGACAGGGGTTGGAGAGCAGTACTTC.

This clonotype was recorded many times. The V call is TRBV20-1, the J call TRBJ2-7; D is unclear. Trimming took off 0 bases at V and 4 bases at J, with 10 bases between the two ends. Looked up from germline, CDR1 is DFQATT and CDR2 is SNEGSKA (reference sequence). The length of the CDR3 is 13 residues. The CDR3 here is CSARDPSVYEQYF. CDR3 nucleotide sequence: TGCAGTGCTAGAGACCCTTCCGTATACGAGCAGTACTTC.

The rearrangement uses TRBV20-1 and TRBJ2-5, with TRBD2 as a possible D gene (6 bases). Trimming shortened V by 0 bases and J by 1 base, and 12 bases separated the two germline ends. The CDR3 is 15 amino acids. In germline, CDR1 is DFQATT, CDR2 SNEGSKA (reference sequence). CDR3 bases: TGCAGTGCTAGAGACCCTCGGGACTCCCAAGAGACCCAGTACTTC. Translated: CSARDPRDSQETQYF.

This clonotype was seen ten or more times. The rearrangement joins TRBV7-6 to TRBJ1-5; weak D call: TRBD1 (6 bases). V was cut by 3 bases and J by 8 bases, with 17 bases left in between. Germline values: CDR1 SGHVS, CDR2 FNYEAQ. The CDR3 has 15 amino acids. The CDR3 coding sequence is TGTGCCAGCAGCTTTACAGGGAGCCCCTTTGAGCCCCAGCATTTT. Translated: CASSFTGSPFEPQHF.

A few counts support this clonotype. V is TRBV19 and J is TRBJ1-1, with D perhaps TRBD1 (6 bases). Germline V CDR1 and CDR2: LNHDA, SQIVND (reference sequence). The CDR3 extends over 18 amino acids. V gave up 6 bases and J gave up 0 bases, with 23 bases separating them. The CDR3 DNA reads as TGTGCCAGTAGGGAGGGGGGGGCGGCTCTCCGGCTGAACACTGAAGCTTTCTTT. It is translated as CASREGGAALRLNTEAFF.

This clonotype was recorded a few times. The rearrangement joins TRBV9 to TRBJ2-2, with D tentatively TRBD1 or TRBD2 (5 bases each). Trimming shortened V by 3 bases and J by 4 bases, and 13 bases separated the two germline ends. The CDR3 extends over 15 amino acids. Looked up from germline, CDR1 is SGDLS and CDR2 is YYNGEE. CDR3 amino acids: CASSASGGGTGELFF. The CDR3 region has the DNA TGTGCCAGCAGCGCATCGGGTGGGGGCACCGGGGAGCTGTTTTTT.